The clone carrying this T cell receptor (beta chain) was recorded a few times. The data derive from a study of blood T cell repertoires in COVID-19. The CDR3 spans 13 residues. Trimming shortened V by 5 bases and J by 5 bases, and 10 bases separated the two germline ends. Germline lookup yields CDR1 MNHEY and CDR2 SVGAGI. Libraries were prepared by immunoSEQ multiplex PCR; TCRdb keeps only in-frame clonotypes and omits some of them. The sample carries over 45,000 clones, over 70% recorded once. This sequence originates from a woman aged 45-59 years with active or convalescent COVID-19. The V and J genes are TRBV6-5 and TRBJ1-5; D is uncertain. The sample consisted of peripheral blood. The CDR3 reads CASSKTEDQPQHF. CDR3 DNA sequence: TGTGCCAGCAGTAAGACGGAGGATCAGCCCCAGCATTTT.